A single sample is the source of the 3 T cell receptor beta chains below, sequenced in a study of cytotoxic CD8 clonotypes in ibrutinib-treated CLL. Sequencing was performed with immunoSEQ multiplex PCR; in TCRdb, only in-frame clones are kept and a portion is missing. The sample includes hundreds of thousands of clones, 70% of them seen just once. Source: PBMCs, taken after 24 months of ibrutinib treatment. All receptors derive from a human donor with chronic lymphocytic leukemia.

The chain combines TRBV2 with TRBJ1-2; 7 bases match TRBD1. The junction had 14 bases not matched to a gene; V was cut back by 6 bases and J by 4 bases. The CDR3 is made up of 16 amino acids. Germline loops: CDR1 SNHLY, CDR2 FYNNEI. CDR3 region: CASSPLPRQGVYGYTF. DNA for the CDR3: TGTGCCAGCAGCCCCCTCCCCCGACAGGGAGTCTATGGCTACACCTTC. Full variable domain (outside the CDR3, taken from reference TRBV2 and TRBJ1-2): EPEVTQTPSHQVTQMGQEVILRCVPISNHLYFYWYRQILGQKVEFLVSFYNNEISEKSEIFDDQFSVERPDGSNFTLKIRSTKLEDSAMYFCASSPLPRQGVYGYTFGSGTRLTVV.

The chain uses TRBV4-3 and TRBJ2-2; D may be TRBD1 or TRBD2 (5 bases each). This CDR3 is built from 15 residues. CDR1 and CDR2 from the germline V gene are LGHNA and YSLEER. V dropped 3 bases and J dropped 10 bases, with 18 bases sitting between them. CDR3 sequence reads: CASSQDTGPSLELFF. The CDR3 coding sequence is TGCGCCAGCAGCCAGGATACGGGACCTTCGTTGGAGCTGTTTTTT.

The CDR3 here is CASSLRSGVDTQYF. The CDR3 DNA follows: TGTGCCAGCAGCTTAAGATCGGGGGTCGATACGCAGTATTTT. This chain joins TRBV11-3 and TRBJ2-3; maybe TRBD2 (6 bases). The ends were cut back, 2 bases at V and 6 bases at J, with 12 bases in the middle. This CDR3 spans 14 amino acids. Germline CDR1 is SGHNT and CDR2 is YENEEA.